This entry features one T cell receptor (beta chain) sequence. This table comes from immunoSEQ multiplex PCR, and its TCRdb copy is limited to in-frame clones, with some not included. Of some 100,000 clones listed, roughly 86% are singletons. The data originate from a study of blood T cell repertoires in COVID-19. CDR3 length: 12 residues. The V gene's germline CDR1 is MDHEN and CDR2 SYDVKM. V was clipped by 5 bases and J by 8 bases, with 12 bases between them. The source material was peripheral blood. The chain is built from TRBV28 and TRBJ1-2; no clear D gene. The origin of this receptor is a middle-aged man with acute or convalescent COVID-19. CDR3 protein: CASSITSLGYTF. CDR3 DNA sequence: TGTGCCAGCAGTATCACGTCCCTAGGCTACACCTTC.